The clone carrying this TCR beta chain was seen many times. This sample is drawn from a study of identical twins. TCRdb re-analysed the 5' RACE reads in MiXCR, keeping a single row per CDR3 protein. The data contain 210,000 or so distinct CDR3 sequences, 6.5% to 8.5% of them singletons. The trim removed 4 bases at V and 0 bases at J, leaving 1 base unmatched. CDR3 length: 16 amino acids. Germline V gives CDR1 SQVTM, CDR2 ANQGSEA. The sample also formed part of further work on yellow fever vaccine responses in identical twins.

V usage is TRBV29-1 and J usage is TRBJ2-6; the match to TRBD1 covers 12 bases. This TCR came from a woman aged 18-35 years in good health. The sample was memory (CD45RO+) T cells sorted from blood. Here the CDR3 reads CSVGGQGASGANVLTF. The CDR3 coding sequence is TGCAGCGTTGGGGGACAGGGGGCCTCTGGGGCCAACGTCCTGACTTTC.